This T cell receptor (beta chain) was sequenced during a study of blood T cell repertoires in COVID-19. Per germline, CDR1 MGHDK and CDR2 SYGVNS. The CDR3 covers 14 residues. After removal of 3 bases from V and 5 bases from J, the junction contained 6 bases not matched to a gene. TCRdb's table, derived via immunoSEQ multiplex PCR, lists solely in-frame clones and lacks some. The data contain approximately 170,000 clones, approximately 91% of them singletons. J is TRBJ1-2 and V is TRBV25-1; 7 nucleotides agree with TRBD1. This TCR came from a man in his late teens or twenties with COVID-19, enrolled during active disease. What was sequenced was peripheral blood. CDR3 in DNA: TGTGCCAGCAGTGATCCGGGGACAGCTTATGGCTACACCTTC. Protein product: CASSDPGTAYGYTF.